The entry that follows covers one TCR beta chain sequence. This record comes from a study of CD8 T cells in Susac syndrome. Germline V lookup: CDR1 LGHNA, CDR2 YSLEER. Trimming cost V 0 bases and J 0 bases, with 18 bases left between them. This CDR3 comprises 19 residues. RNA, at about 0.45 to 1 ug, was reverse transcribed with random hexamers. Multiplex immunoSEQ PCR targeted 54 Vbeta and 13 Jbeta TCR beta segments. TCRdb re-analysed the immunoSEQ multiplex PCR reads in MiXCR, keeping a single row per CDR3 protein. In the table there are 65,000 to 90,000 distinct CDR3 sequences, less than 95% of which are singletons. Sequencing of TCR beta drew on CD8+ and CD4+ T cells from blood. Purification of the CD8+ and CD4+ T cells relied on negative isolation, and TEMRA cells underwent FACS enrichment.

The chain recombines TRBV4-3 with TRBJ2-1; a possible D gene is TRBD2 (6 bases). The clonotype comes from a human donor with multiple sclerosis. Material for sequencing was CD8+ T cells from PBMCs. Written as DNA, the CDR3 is TGCGCCAGCAGCCAAGATCGGGGCCCGGGACTCAGCTCCTACAATGAGCAGTTCTTC. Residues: CASSQDRGPGLSSYNEQFF.